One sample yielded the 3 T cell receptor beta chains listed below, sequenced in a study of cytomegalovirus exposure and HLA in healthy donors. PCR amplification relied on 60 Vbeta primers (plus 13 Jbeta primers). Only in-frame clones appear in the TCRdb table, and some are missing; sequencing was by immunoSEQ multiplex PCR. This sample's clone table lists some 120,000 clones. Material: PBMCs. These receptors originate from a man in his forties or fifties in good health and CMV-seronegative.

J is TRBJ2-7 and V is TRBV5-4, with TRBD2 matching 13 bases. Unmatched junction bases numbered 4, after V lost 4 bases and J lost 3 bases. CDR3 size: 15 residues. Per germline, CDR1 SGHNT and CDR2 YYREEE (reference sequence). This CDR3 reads CASSVGTSGVYEQYF. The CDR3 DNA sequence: TGTGCCAGCAGCGTCGGGACTAGCGGGGTCTACGAGCAGTACTTC.

The CDR3 region is CASSEAQAGGKYF. CDR3 nucleotide sequence: TGTGCCAGCAGTGAAGCGCAGGCGGGAGGGAAGTACTTC. This chain connects TRBV6-1 to TRBJ2-7; TRBD2 agrees at 9 bases. The V and J ends lost 0 bases and 11 bases, in that order; junction bases with no gene match: 5. The CDR3 is made up of 13 amino acids. Germline V gene lookup returns CDR1 MNHNS and CDR2 SASEGT.

The CDR3 loop is CASSPRGGYEQYF. For the CDR3, the DNA is TGTGCCAGCAGCCCCCGGGGGGGTTACGAGCAGTACTTC. The chain employs TRBV13 and TRBJ2-7; 8 nucleotides align to TRBD2. CDR1 is PRHDT, CDR2 FYEKMQ, per germline (reference sequence). Trimming cost V 5 bases and J 4 bases; bases outside gene matches: 4. The CDR3 covers 13 residues.